A selection of T cell receptor beta chains follows, all from one sample in a study of T-cell memory formation after mild COVID-19. TCRdb called the 5' RACE reads again in MiXCR, with one record for every CDR3 protein. This table has roughly 250,000 distinct CDR3 sequences, over 15% appearing once. The sample consisted of PBMCs or a T cell subset sorted from them (not recorded which). These receptors were obtained from a man between 18 and 29 years old who had mild COVID-19 (a few samples of this study predate the infection). Cell type and time point are not known. Each CDR3 is given with its conserved first and last residue. The D gene is left open where the match is weak. Size tells how often a clone was seen (once, few, many) or the class of an expanded clone, and some rows leave it out.

TRBD2	TRBJ2-3	TRBV7-6	NA	CASSLSGLATDTQYF	TGTGCCAGCAGCTTATCCGGACTAGCCACAGATACGCAGTATTTT
TRBD2	TRBJ2-5	TRBV6-2/TRBV6-3	many	CASSSTSGGLQETQYF	TGTGCCAGCAGTTCGACTAGCGGGGGGTTACAAGAGACCCAGTACTTC
NA	TRBJ2-3	TRBV9	few	CASSVTRGGDTQYF	TGTGCCAGCAGCGTAACTAGGGGGGGAGATACGCAGTATTTT
NA	TRBJ2-3	TRBV3-1	NA	CASSQGGATQYF	TGTGCCAGCAGCCAAGGAGGGGCCACGCAGTATTTT
TRBD1	TRBJ2-5	TRBV12-3/TRBV12-4	NA	CASSIRGQETQYF	TGTGCCAGCAGCATCAGGGGGCAAGAGACCCAGTACTTC
NA	TRBJ2-1	TRBV6-1	few	CASSDHSIDNEQFF	TGTGCCAGCAGTGACCACAGCATTGACAATGAGCAGTTCTTC
NA	TRBJ1-6	TRBV4-3	NA	CASSQDRAAGSPLHF	TGCGCCAGCAGCCAAGACAGGGCCGCGGGTTCACCCCTCCACTTT
NA	TRBJ2-2	TRBV7-2	few	CASSLARRAAKELFF	TGTGCCAGCAGCTTAGCGAGGAGGGCTGCTAAAGAGCTGTTTTTT
TRBD2	TRBJ2-3	TRBV4-3	NA	CASSQESGGTQYF	TGCGCCAGCAGCCAAGAGTCGGGGGGTACGCAGTATTTT
NA	TRBJ1-1	TRBV7-3	few	CASRATGNTEAFF	TGTGCCAGCAGAGCGACAGGGAACACTGAAGCTTTCTTT
TRBD2	TRBJ2-3	TRBV5-1	few	CASSFRFSGGADTQYF	TGCGCCAGCAGCTTCCGCTTTAGCGGGGGCGCAGATACGCAGTATTTT
NA	TRBJ2-2	TRBV29-1	NA	CSVKTTGASAGELFF	TGCAGCGTCAAAACGACGGGGGCAAGTGCCGGGGAGCTGTTTTTT
TRBD1	TRBJ1-1	TRBV20-1	few	CSARDHRGSAEAFF	TGCAGTGCTAGAGATCACAGGGGCTCCGCTGAAGCTTTCTTT
NA	TRBJ2-2	TRBV20-1	NA	CSAQRTPNTGELFF	TGCAGTGCCCAACGGACCCCGAACACCGGGGAGCTGTTTTTT
NA	TRBJ2-3	TRBV28	few	CASSSLQGSTDTQYF	TGTGCCAGCAGTTCGCTACAGGGAAGCACAGATACGCAGTATTTT
NA	TRBJ2-1	TRBV7-2	NA	CASRLGGPRDYNEQFF	TGTGCCAGCAGACTAGGGGGGCCCAGGGATTACAATGAGCAGTTCTTC
TRBD1	TRBJ2-4	TRBV18	NA	CASSTQGAENIQYF	TGTGCCAGCTCAACCCAGGGGGCAGAGAACATTCAGTACTTC
NA	TRBJ2-7	TRBV7-2	few	CASSLSQVYQYF	TGTGCCAGCAGCTTGTCACAGGTCTACCAGTACTTC
NA	TRBJ1-6	TRBV11-2	NA	CASSLVSEPWDNSPLHF	TGTGCCAGCAGCTTAGTTTCAGAACCCTGGGATAATTCACCCCTCCACTTT
TRBD2	TRBJ2-7	TRBV29-1	few	CSVAQLAGASEQYF	TGCAGCGTCGCTCAACTAGCGGGGGCCAGTGAGCAGTACTTC
NA	TRBJ1-1	TRBV7-6	few	CASSSFANTEAFF	TGTGCCAGCAGCTCATTCGCCAACACTGAAGCTTTCTTT
NA	TRBJ2-3	TRBV5-1	few	CASSLALVGTDTQYF	TGCGCCAGCAGCTTGGCATTAGTTGGCACAGATACGCAGTATTTT
TRBD1	TRBJ1-3	TRBV5-1	many	CASSLGGASGNTIYF	TGTGCCAGCAGTTTAGGGGGCGCCTCGGGAAACACCATATATTTT
NA	TRBJ1-6	TRBV20-1	NA	CSASKGLNNSPLHF	TGCAGTGCTAGTAAGGGGCTCAATAATTCACCCCTCCACTTT
NA	TRBJ2-7	TRBV7-2	NA	CASSLVPESYEQYF	TGTGCCAGCAGCTTAGTCCCTGAATCCTACGAGCAGTACTTC
TRBD1	TRBJ1-4	TRBV12-3/TRBV12-4	NA	CASSRTGGALEKLFF	TGTGCCAGCAGTAGGACAGGGGGCGCGTTGGAAAAACTGTTTTTT
NA	TRBJ1-5	TRBV7-8	few	CASSLVIRGPDQPQHF	TGTGCCAGCAGCCTGGTGATCAGGGGTCCTGATCAGCCCCAGCATTTT
NA	TRBJ2-1	TRBV24-1	NA	CATSEQTFSEQFF	TGTGCCACCAGTGAACAGACATTCAGCGAGCAGTTCTTC
NA	TRBJ2-3	TRBV9	NA	CASSVAVYPTDTQYF	TGTGCCAGCAGCGTAGCGGTGTATCCCACAGATACGCAGTATTTT
TRBD1	TRBJ1-6	TRBV4-3	NA	CASSRQGDSPLHF	TGCGCCAGCAGCCGACAGGGGGACTCACCCCTCCACTTT
NA	TRBJ2-3	TRBV12-3/TRBV12-4	NA	CASTQGWGTDTQYF	TGTGCCAGCACCCAAGGATGGGGCACAGATACGCAGTATTTT
TRBD1	TRBJ1-2	TRBV7-3	NA	CASSRTGVGGYTF	TGTGCCAGCAGCCGGACAGGGGTGGGTGGCTACACCTTC
TRBD1	TRBJ1-4	TRBV5-6	few	CASSRDRSNEKLFF	TGTGCCAGCAGCAGGGACAGGAGTAATGAAAAACTGTTTTTT
NA	TRBJ2-5	TRBV5-1	NA	CASSPGTPARQTEETQYF	TGCGCCAGCAGCCCCGGGACTCCCGCTAGACAAACTGAAGAGACCCAGTACTTC
TRBD2	TRBJ2-3	TRBV15	NA	CATSRERSGGYTDTQYF	TGTGCCACCAGCAGAGAGAGAAGCGGGGGGTATACAGATACGCAGTATTTT
NA	TRBJ1-6	TRBV27	few	CASSLTGMGSPLHF	TGTGCCAGCAGTCTAACAGGGATGGGTTCACCCCTCCACTTT
TRBD2	TRBJ2-3	TRBV5-1	NA	CASTSGENTDTQYF	TGCGCCAGCACTAGCGGAGAAAACACAGATACGCAGTATTTT
TRBD1	TRBJ2-1	TRBV5-1	NA	CASRPRTGNNEQFF	TGCGCCAGCAGGCCGAGGACAGGGAACAATGAGCAGTTCTTC
TRBD2	TRBJ2-5	TRBV7-2	many	CASSRTSGQETQYF	TGTGCCAGCAGCCGGACTAGCGGCCAAGAGACCCAGTACTTC
TRBD2	TRBJ2-3	TRBV20-1	NA	CSMERGFTDTQYF	TGCAGCATGGAGCGGGGTTTCACAGATACGCAGTATTTT
NA	TRBJ2-5	TRBV2	few	CASRASTSGQETQYF	TGTGCCAGCAGAGCATCTACGAGCGGGCAAGAGACCCAGTACTTC
TRBD1	TRBJ1-1	TRBV20-1	NA	CSAPGQAVAEAFF	TGCAGTGCTCCCGGACAGGCGGTTGCTGAAGCTTTCTTT